The entry below gives a single T cell receptor beta chain sequence along with its context. Its binding antigen is unknown. Per-nucleotide qualities are absent, and no much larger clonotype sits a single base away. This sample was included in a study of shared clonotypes between healthy human individuals (dated by TCRdb to about 2020). Some background on the complete study: The cohort included three men and a couple of women between 18 and 49 years of age. Per donor, three plates each were used for CD4 naive and CD4 memory, two for CD8 naive, and one for CD8 memory. The study deeply sequenced blood TCR repertoires of five healthy adults to estimate repertoire size and the extent of clonotype sharing between individuals. Libraries were prepared and TCR repertoires were sequenced by different laboratories using diverse techniques, in order to increase sequencing depth and limit assay-specific biases. Between about 0.85 and 8.9 billion PBMCs per donor were obtained by leukapheresis.

What the research found in general, with its limitations: Because the study included only a small number of donors, the genetic and exposure-history diversity represented was limited. Only blood was sampled, and tissue TCR repertoires likely differ from those in blood. Compared with non-shared clonotypes, clonotypes shared by all four sorted-subset donors had higher generation probabilities. Larger estimated clonotype richness was generally found for naive subsets than for memory subsets. Sharing across a few donors was observed for approximately 4.6% of naive CD4, less than 4% of naive CD8, about 2.3% of memory CD4, and less than 0.45% of memory CD8 clonotypes. Even with the large sequencing depth, rarefaction of the sorted-subset datasets indicated that sequencing was incomplete. Pairwise subsampling led to the expectation that sequencing depth would affect the degree of clonotype sharing among donors.

TCR CDR3 regions were amplified from genomic DNA by multiplex PCR using the deep immunoSEQ assay. For each cell subset, the extracted genomic DNA was distributed evenly across all wells of several immunoSEQ 96-well plates, and each plate served as one replicate. For sorted subsets, approximately 210 ng of genomic DNA, equivalent to around 29,000 T cell genomes, went into each replicate PCR. Purified libraries were measured with a Qubit 3.0 fluorometer, size-checked on a Bioanalyzer 2100, and measured again with the KAPA Library Quantification kit. Every immunoSEQ 96-well plate was sequenced on a dedicated single-read 150-cycle Illumina NextSeq 550 flow cell. In the source study's methods: The immunoSEQ output contained only junctional sequences without quality scores, so filtering could not match that applied to full-length reads. To assign V/J genes and CDR3, sequences were annotated against IMGT germline references using PyIR, a Python wrapper for IgBLAST v1.9. Reads were filtered out if the reads had weak V/J assignments (E-value above 1e-6), no CDR3, stop codons, out-of-frame junctions, or ambiguous translated residues. A V3J clonotype was defined by an identical inferred V gene, J gene, and CDR3 amino acid sequence. Percentage overlap between repertoires was computed as shared unique clonotypes divided by the size of the smaller repertoire. RTK rarefaction, the Chao1 estimator, and Recon v2.1 estimates of unobserved clonotypes were used to assess repertoire richness. For all TCRbeta clonotypes obtained by the gDNA method from four donors, generation probabilities were computed with OLGA. TCRdb took over this immuneACCESS table, retaining in-frame rearrangements with V and J assigned. Such tables are incomplete; in checked studies, under half of the missing clones stem from an unresolved V gene, and the remainder is unexplained. V, J and clone size were drawn from that table, and D and trimming were deduced from the DNA. The sample profile shows about 2.2 million clones; around 93% of them were found once. Clones ranked in the top ten supply under 2% of the sample.

For the CD8 naive samples, CD45RO-negative cells were positively selected for CCR7, yielding a CD45RA+CCR7+ population from which TemRA cells were excluded. The donors were healthy, HIV-negative adults with no recently reported acute infections or vaccinations. Only Caucasian adults living in Nashville, Tennessee, USA were represented among the donors. After blood collection by leukapheresis, PBMCs were isolated using Ficoll-Histopaque density gradient centrifugation and then cryopreserved in the vapor phase of liquid nitrogen. Analytical flow cytometry was used to check the purity and quantity of each magnetically sorted T cell population. From each sorted fraction, genomic DNA was isolated and quantified by UV absorbance on a Nanodrop 2000c. Reading the germline V gene (reference sequence) gives CDR1 SEHNR and CDR2 FQNEAQ. V lost 5 bases and J lost 2 bases; the stretch between them is 10 bases long. From its cysteine to its phenylalanine, the CDR3 spans 15 amino acids. The kept DNA is CDR3 alone, 45 bases in frame from the first base.

Material: naive CD8+ T cells from PBMCs. The sample's cell subset or site label, decoded: CD45RA+CCR7+. The chain links TRBV7-9 with TRBJ2-6; the D gene cannot be named for sure. The sequence came from a man aged 18 to 29 in good health. Some clones in this sample may be carry-over from other donors' samples. CDR3 region: CASSQRKAGANVLTF. The nucleotide sequence reads as follows: TGTGCCAGCAGCCAGAGGAAAGCTGGGGCCAACGTCCTGACTTTC.